This TCR beta chain was retrieved from a study of regulatory T cells in long-lasting Graves disease. This CDR3 is 15 amino acids long. The germline V and J ends were trimmed by 3 bases and 6 bases, with 14 bases remaining between them. Germline V CDR1 and CDR2: MNHNS, SASEGT. With regard to this clonotype: Its antigen is unidentified.

Study results and limitations: Since the sample size was small, accuracy may have been reduced. Gene preferences differed: TRBV28, TRBJ1-2, TRBJ2-5 in persistent cases.

To make TCR beta libraries, researchers used iRepertoire HTBI primers and Arm-PCR of CDR3 regions. A single record per CDR3 protein comes from TCRdb applying MiXCR to the multiplex PCR reads. The sample carries some 440,000 distinct CDR3 sequences, about a fifth recorded once. Described time point: persistent/refractory GD, antithyroid drugs over 5 years with positive TRAb. The authors made the TCR library using RNA they extracted from PBMCs. This chain connects TRBV6-1 to TRBJ1-4; no clear D gene. The sequence came from a female donor with Graves disease. The source was peripheral blood mononuclear cells (PBMCs), collected when the disease was refractory, from a patient treated with antithyroid drugs. This CDR3 reads CASSDGGRIYEKLFF. In DNA, the CDR3 is TGTGCCAGCAGTGATGGAGGGAGGATTTATGAAAAACTGTTTTTT.